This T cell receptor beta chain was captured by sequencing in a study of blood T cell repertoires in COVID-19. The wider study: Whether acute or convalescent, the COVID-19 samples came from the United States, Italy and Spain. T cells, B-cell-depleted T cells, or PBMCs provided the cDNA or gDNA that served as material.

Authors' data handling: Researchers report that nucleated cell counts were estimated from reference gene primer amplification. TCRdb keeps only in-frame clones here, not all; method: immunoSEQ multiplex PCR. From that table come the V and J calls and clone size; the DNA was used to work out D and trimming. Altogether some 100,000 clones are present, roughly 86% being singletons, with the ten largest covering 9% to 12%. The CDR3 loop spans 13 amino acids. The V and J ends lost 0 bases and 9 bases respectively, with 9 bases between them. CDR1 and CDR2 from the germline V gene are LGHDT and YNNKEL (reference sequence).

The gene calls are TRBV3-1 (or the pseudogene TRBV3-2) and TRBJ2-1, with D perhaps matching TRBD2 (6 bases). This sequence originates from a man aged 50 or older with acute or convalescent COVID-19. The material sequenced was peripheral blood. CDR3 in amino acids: CASSQEGGIEQFF. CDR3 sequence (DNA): TGTGCCAGCAGCCAAGAAGGCGGGATTGAGCAGTTCTTC.